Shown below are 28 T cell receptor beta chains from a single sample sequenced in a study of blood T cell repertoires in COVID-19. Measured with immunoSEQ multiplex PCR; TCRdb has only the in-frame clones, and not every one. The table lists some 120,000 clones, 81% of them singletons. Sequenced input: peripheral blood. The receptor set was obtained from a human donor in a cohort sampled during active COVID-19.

CDR3 protein: CASSPVSGGRNVLTF. CDR3 sequence (DNA): TGTGCCAGCAGCCCAGTAAGCGGGGGCCGCAACGTCCTGACTTTC. The chain links TRBV5-6 to TRBJ2-6; 8 positions match TRBD2. The CDR3 extends over 15 amino acids. Germline V gene lookup returns CDR1 SGHDT and CDR2 YYEEEE. V gave up 4 bases and J gave up 9 bases; unmatched junction bases: 9.

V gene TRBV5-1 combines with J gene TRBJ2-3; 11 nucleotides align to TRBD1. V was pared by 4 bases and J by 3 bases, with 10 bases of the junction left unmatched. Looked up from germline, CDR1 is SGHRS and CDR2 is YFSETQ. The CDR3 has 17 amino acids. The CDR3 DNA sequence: TGCGCCAGCAGCCCCTCCACAGGGACAGGGGGTACAGATACGCAGTATTTT. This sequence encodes CASSPSTGTGGTDTQYF.

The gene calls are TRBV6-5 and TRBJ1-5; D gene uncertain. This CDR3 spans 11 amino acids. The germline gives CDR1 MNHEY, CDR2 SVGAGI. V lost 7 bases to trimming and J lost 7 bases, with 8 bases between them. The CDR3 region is CASNSFQPQHF. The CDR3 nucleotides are TGTGCCAGCAATTCTTTCCAGCCCCAGCATTTT.

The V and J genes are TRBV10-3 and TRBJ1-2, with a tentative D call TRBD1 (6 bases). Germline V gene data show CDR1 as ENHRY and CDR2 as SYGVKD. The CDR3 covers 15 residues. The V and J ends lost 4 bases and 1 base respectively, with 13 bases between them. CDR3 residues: CAISGGEGGNYGYTF. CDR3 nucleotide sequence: TGTGCCATCAGTGGAGGGGAAGGGGGTAACTATGGCTACACCTTC.

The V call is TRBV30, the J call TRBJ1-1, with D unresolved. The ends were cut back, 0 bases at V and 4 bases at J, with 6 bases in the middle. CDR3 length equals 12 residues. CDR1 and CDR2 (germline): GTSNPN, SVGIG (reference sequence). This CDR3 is CAWSVRSTEAFF. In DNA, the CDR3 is TGTGCCTGGAGTGTACGTAGCACTGAAGCTTTCTTT.

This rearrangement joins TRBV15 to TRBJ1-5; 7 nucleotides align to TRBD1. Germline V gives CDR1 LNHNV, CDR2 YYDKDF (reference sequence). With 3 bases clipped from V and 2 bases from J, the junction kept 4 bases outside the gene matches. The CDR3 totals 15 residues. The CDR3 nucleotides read TGTGCCACCAGCAGTGACGGGACAGGCAATCAGCCCCAGCATTTT. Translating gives CATSSDGTGNQPQHF.

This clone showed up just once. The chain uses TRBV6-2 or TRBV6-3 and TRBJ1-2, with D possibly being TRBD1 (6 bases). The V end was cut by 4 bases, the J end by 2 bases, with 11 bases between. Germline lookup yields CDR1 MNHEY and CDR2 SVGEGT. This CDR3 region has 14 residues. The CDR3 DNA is TGTGCCAGCAGTTCGACAGGCACGAACTATGGCTACACCTTC. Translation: CASSSTGTNYGYTF.

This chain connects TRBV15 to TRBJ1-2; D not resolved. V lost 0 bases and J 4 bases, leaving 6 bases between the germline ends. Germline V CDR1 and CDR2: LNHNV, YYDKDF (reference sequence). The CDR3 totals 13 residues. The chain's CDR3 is CATSREQSYGYTF. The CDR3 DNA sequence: TGTGCCACCAGCAGAGAACAGTCCTATGGCTACACCTTC.

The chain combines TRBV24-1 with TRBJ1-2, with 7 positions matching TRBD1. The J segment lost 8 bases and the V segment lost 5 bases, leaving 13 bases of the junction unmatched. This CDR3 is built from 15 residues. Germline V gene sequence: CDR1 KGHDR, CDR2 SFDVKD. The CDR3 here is CATSASEGAWWGYTF. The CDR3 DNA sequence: TGTGCCACCAGTGCCTCAGAGGGGGCGTGGTGGGGCTACACCTTC.

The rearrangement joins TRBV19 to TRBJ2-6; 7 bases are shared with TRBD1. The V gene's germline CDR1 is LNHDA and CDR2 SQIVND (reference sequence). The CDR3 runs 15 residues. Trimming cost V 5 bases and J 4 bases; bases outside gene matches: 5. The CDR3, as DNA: TGTGCCAGTAGTCCCAGGGGGTCCGGGGCCAACGTCCTGACTTTC. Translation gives CASSPRGSGANVLTF.

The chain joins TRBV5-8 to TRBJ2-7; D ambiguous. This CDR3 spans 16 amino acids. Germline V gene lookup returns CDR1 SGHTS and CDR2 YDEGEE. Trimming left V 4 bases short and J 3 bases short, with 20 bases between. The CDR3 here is CASSPSTGGTDYEQYF. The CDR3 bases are TGTGCCAGCAGCCCAAGTACCGGCGGAACTGACTACGAGCAGTACTTC. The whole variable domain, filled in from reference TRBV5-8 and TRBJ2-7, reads EAGVTQSPTHLIKTRGQQATLRCSPISGHTSVYWYQQALGLGLQFLLWYDEGEERNRGNFPPRFSGRQFPNYSSELNVNALELEDSALYLCASSPSTGGTDYEQYFGPGTRLTVT.

The CDR3 nucleotides are TGTGCCAGCAGTTACTCGACAGGGTTCGGCGAGCAGTACTTC. Amino acid sequence: CASSYSTGFGEQYF. The chain has TRBV6-6 and TRBJ2-7, with TRBD1 matching 7 bases. CDR1 MNHNY and CDR2 SVGAGI come from the germline V gene (reference sequence). The CDR3 totals 14 residues. V shed 0 bases, J shed 6 bases, and the junction held 5 bases outside the gene matches.

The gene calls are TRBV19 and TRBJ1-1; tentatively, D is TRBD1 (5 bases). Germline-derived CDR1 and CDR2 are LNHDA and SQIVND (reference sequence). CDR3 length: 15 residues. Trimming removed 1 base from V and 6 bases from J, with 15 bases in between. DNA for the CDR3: TGTGCCAGTAGTATAGTGGGGGGGGGAACCGCTGAAGCTTTCTTT. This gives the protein CASSIVGGGTAEAFF.

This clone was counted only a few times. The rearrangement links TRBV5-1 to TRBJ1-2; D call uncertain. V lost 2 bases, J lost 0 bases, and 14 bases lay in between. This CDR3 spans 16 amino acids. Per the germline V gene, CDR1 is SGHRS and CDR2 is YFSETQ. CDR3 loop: CASSFFLRNTNYGYTF. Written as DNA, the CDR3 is TGCGCCAGCAGCTTCTTCTTGCGGAATACTAACTATGGCTACACCTTC.

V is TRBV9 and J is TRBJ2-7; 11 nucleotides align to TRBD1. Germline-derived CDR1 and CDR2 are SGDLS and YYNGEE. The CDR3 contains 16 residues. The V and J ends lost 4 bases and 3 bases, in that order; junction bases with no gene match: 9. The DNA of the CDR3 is TGTGCCAGCAGCTCGAAAACCGGGACAGGGGGCTACGAGCAGTACTTC. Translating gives CASSSKTGTGGYEQYF.

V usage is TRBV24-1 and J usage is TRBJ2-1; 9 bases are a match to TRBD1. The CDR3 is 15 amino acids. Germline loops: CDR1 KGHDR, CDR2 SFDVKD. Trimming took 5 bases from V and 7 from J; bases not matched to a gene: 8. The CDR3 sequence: CATSASGTGRNEQFF. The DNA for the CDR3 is TGTGCCACCAGTGCTTCCGGGACAGGGCGGAATGAGCAGTTCTTC.

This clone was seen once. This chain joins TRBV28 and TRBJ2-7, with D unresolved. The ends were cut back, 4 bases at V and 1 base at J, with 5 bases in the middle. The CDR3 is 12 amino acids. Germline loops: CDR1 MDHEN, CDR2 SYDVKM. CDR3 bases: TGTGCCAGCAGTTGGGCGTCCTACGAGCAGTACTTC. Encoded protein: CASSWASYEQYF.

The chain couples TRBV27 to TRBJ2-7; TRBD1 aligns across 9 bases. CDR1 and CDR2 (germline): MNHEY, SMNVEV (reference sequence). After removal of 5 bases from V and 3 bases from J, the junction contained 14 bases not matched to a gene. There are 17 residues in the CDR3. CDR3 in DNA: TGTGCCAGCAGTACCCGGACAGGGGCCGAAGGGGACTACGAGCAGTACTTC. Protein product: CASSTRTGAEGDYEQYF.

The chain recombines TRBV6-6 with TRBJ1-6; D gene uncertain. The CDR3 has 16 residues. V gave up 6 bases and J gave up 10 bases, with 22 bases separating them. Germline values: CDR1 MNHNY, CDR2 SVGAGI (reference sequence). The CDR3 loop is CASSSSGSSRGSPLHF. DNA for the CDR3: TGTGCCAGCAGCTCCTCCGGGTCATCCAGAGGGTCACCCCTCCACTTT.

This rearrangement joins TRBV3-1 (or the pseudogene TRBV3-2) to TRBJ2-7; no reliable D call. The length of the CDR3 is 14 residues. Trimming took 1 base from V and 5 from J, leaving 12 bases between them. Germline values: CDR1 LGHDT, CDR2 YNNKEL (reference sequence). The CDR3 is CASSQVGSAHEQYF. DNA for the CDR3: TGTGCCAGCAGCCAAGTTGGCAGCGCACACGAGCAGTACTTC.

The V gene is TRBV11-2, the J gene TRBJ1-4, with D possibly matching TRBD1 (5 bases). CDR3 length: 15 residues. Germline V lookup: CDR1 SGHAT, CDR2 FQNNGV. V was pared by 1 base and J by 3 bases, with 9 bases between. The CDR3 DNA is TGTGCCAGCAGCTTAGGCGGCAGGGCTAATGAAAAACTGTTTTTT. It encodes CASSLGGRANEKLFF. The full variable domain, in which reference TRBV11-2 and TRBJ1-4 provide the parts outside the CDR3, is EAGVAQSPRYKIIEKRQSVAFWCNPISGHATLYWYQQILGQGPKLLIQFQNNGVVDDSQLPKDRFSAERLKGVDSTLKIQPAKLEDSAVYLCASSLGGRANEKLFFGSGTQLSVL.

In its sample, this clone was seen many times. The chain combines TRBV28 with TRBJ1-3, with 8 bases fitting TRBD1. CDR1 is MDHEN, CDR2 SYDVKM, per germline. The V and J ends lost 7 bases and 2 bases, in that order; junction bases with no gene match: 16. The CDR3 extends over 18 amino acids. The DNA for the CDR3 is TGTGCCAGCAAAGTAGGCACAGGGGGAAGGTTGGCTGGAAACACCATATATTTT. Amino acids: CASKVGTGGRLAGNTIYF.

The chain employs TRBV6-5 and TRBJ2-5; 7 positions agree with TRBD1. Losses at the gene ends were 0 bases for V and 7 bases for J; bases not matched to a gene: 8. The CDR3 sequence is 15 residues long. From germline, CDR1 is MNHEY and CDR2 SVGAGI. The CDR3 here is CASSYSGQGVWTQYF. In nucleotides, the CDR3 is TGTGCCAGCAGTTACTCCGGGCAGGGGGTTTGGACCCAGTACTTC.

CDR3 sequence reads: CASSFPLGTGSNYGYTF. The CDR3 DNA reads TGTGCCAGCAGTTTTCCGTTGGGAACAGGGTCTAACTATGGCTACACCTTC. V gene TRBV28 combines with J gene TRBJ1-2; D may be TRBD1 (6 bases). This CDR3 spans 17 amino acids. Germline lookup yields CDR1 MDHEN and CDR2 SYDVKM. The V gene lost 3 bases and the J gene lost 0 bases, with 17 bases spanning the gap.

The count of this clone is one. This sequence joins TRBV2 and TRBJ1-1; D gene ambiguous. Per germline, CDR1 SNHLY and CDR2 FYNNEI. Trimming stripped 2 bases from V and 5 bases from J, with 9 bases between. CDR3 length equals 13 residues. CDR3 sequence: CASSEREVTEAFF. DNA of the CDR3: TGTGCCAGCAGTGAAAGGGAGGTGACTGAAGCTTTCTTT.

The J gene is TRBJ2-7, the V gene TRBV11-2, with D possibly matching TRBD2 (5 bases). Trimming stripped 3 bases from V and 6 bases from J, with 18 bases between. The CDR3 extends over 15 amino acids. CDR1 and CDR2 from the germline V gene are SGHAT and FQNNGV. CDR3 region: CASSFLSGGKGEQYF. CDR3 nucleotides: TGTGCCAGCAGCTTTTTGAGCGGAGGAAAAGGCGAGCAGTACTTC.

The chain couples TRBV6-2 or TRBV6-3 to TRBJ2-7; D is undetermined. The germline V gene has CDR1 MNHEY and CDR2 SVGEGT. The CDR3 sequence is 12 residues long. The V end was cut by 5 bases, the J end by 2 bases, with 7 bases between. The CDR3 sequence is CASSTPPYEQYF. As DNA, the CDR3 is TGTGCCAGCAGTACTCCCCCCTACGAGCAGTACTTC.

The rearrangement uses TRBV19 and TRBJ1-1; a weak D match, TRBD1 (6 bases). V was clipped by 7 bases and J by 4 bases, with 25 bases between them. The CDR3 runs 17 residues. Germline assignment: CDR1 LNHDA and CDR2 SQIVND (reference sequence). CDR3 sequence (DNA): TGTGCCAGTACCCCTCGAGCCAACAGGGCCGCGGGCACTGAAGCTTTCTTT. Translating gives CASTPRANRAAGTEAFF.